Below, 27 T cell receptor beta chains from the same sample are listed, as sequenced in a study of T cell responses to AZD1222 COVID-19 vaccine. Assay: immunoSEQ multiplex PCR; the TCRdb copy retains only in-frame clones and omits some. The sample has about 140,000 clones; around nine tenths are singletons. Source: peripheral blood, taken on day 0 of AZD1222 vaccination. These receptors originate from an adult in good health.

CDR3 sequence: CASSPPSSSGNTIYF. The DNA for the CDR3 is TGTGCCAGCTCACCACCGTCCAGCTCTGGAAACACCATATATTTT. The chain employs TRBV18 and TRBJ1-3, with D unclear. Between the trimmed V and J ends, which lost 0 bases and 0 bases, there was a span of 6 bases. The CDR3 is 15 amino acids. Germline CDR1 is KGHSH and CDR2 is LQKENI.

The rearrangement joins TRBV19 to TRBJ2-7; D remains unclear. The CDR3 sequence is 14 residues long. Germline V gene lookup returns CDR1 LNHDA and CDR2 SQIVND (reference sequence). Trimming pared 1 base from V and 0 bases from J, leaving 7 bases between. The CDR3 DNA reads as TGTGCCAGTAGTATAGTCGCTAGCTCCTACGAGCAGTACTTC. This translates into CASSIVASSYEQYF.

This chain connects TRBV4-3 to TRBJ2-1; unclear D gene. In germline, CDR1 is LGHNA, CDR2 YSLEER. V dropped 0 bases and J dropped 4 bases, with 10 bases sitting between them. The length of the CDR3 is 15 residues. The CDR3 sequence: CASSQDGLEYNEQFF. The CDR3 bases are TGCGCCAGCAGCCAAGACGGGCTAGAGTACAATGAGCAGTTCTTC.

V is TRBV2 and J is TRBJ1-2; 12 positions match TRBD1. Germline CDR1 and CDR2: SNHLY and FYNNEI. There are 14 residues in the CDR3. V lost 4 bases, J lost 4 bases, and 1 base stayed unmatched. The CDR3 loop reads CASSAGQGAYGYTF. CDR3 nucleotide sequence: TGTGCCAGCAGTGCGGGACAGGGGGCCTATGGCTACACCTTC.

This chain uses TRBV28 with TRBJ1-1; D may be TRBD1 (5 bases). The germline V gene has CDR1 MDHEN and CDR2 SYDVKM. This CDR3 is built from 15 residues. Trimming pared 2 bases from V and 4 bases from J, leaving 14 bases between. CDR3 region: CASSLVSGHGTEAFF. CDR3 nucleotide sequence: TGTGCCAGCAGTTTAGTCTCGGGGCACGGCACTGAAGCTTTCTTT.

V gene TRBV5-1 combines with J gene TRBJ1-5; possibly TRBD1 for D (5 bases). Trimming stripped 3 bases from V and 3 bases from J, with 13 bases between. CDR3 size: 15 residues. In germline, CDR1 is SGHRS, CDR2 YFSETQ. The CDR3 region is CASSSGTAPNQPQHF. DNA of the CDR3: TGCGCCAGCAGCTCGGGGACCGCACCCAATCAGCCCCAGCATTTT.

This clone came up once. V gene TRBV3-1 (or the pseudogene TRBV3-2) combines with J gene TRBJ1-1; perhaps TRBD1 as D (5 bases). Between the trimmed V and J ends, which lost 2 bases and 7 bases, there was a span of 14 bases. There are 14 residues in the CDR3. Germline V gene lookup returns CDR1 LGHDT and CDR2 YNNKEL (reference sequence). DNA of the CDR3: TGTGCCAGCAGCCAAAACCGGGGACGGTTTGAAGCTTTCTTT. It translates to CASSQNRGRFEAFF.

This sequence joins TRBV7-9 and TRBJ2-5, with D maybe TRBD1 (7 bases). V was trimmed by 6 bases and J by 4 bases, leaving 18 bases between them. The CDR3 covers 15 residues. Per germline, CDR1 SEHNR and CDR2 FQNEAQ (reference sequence). For the CDR3, the DNA is TGTGCCAGCAGACCCCGACAGGGCGGGGCAGAGACCCAGTACTTC. It codes for CASRPRQGGAETQYF. The whole variable domain, remainder taken from reference TRBV7-9 and TRBJ2-5, is DTGVSQNPRHKITKRGQNVTFRCDPISEHNRLYWYRQTLGQGPEFLTYFQNEAQLEKSRLLSDRFSAERPKGSFSTLEIQRTEQGDSAMYLCASRPRQGGAETQYFGPGTRLLVL.

V gene TRBV24-1 combines with J gene TRBJ2-3, with D tentatively TRBD1 (6 bases). Germline loops: CDR1 KGHDR, CDR2 SFDVKD. Trimming pared 2 bases from V and 8 bases from J, leaving 10 bases between. The CDR3 spans 13 residues. DNA of the CDR3: TGTGCCACCAGTGATTCAGGGGCTCGTACGCAGTATTTT. Its translation: CATSDSGARTQYF.

The chain recombines TRBV9 with TRBJ1-2; TRBD1 matches at 8 bases. This CDR3 has 15 amino acids. Trimming removed 0 bases from V and 3 bases from J; junction bases left unmatched: 4. Germline CDR1 and CDR2: SGDLS and YYNGEE. The CDR3 DNA follows: TGTGCCAGCAGCGTAGACGACAGGGGCCACTATGGCTACACCTTC. Its protein product is CASSVDDRGHYGYTF.

The chain uses TRBV7-2 and TRBJ2-2; no reliable D call. This CDR3 is built from 15 residues. Trimming stripped 3 bases from V and 7 bases from J, with 15 bases between. The V gene's germline CDR1 is SGHTA and CDR2 FQGNSA. The CDR3 sequence is CASSLVSPLGGELFF. CDR3 DNA: TGTGCCAGCAGCTTGGTCAGTCCCCTTGGCGGGGAGCTGTTTTTT.

The rearrangement links TRBV19 to TRBJ2-1; weak D call: TRBD2 (7 bases). Germline CDR1 and CDR2: LNHDA and SQIVND (reference sequence). Trimming cost V 5 bases and J 4 bases, with 15 bases left between them. There are 15 residues in the CDR3. The CDR3 DNA follows: TGTGCCAGTAGTCTAGGACAGCGGGGTTACAATGAGCAGTTCTTC. This gives the protein CASSLGQRGYNEQFF.

The gene calls are TRBV19 and TRBJ2-6; D might be TRBD1 or TRBD2, each matching 5 bases. The CDR3 has 19 amino acids. V lost 5 bases, J lost 0 bases, and 20 bases lay in between. Germline CDR1 and CDR2: LNHDA and SQIVND (reference sequence). Written as DNA, the CDR3 is TGTGCCAGTAGTCCTAATCCGGGACCGCCTCTCTCTGGGGCCAACGTCCTGACTTTC. Encoded protein: CASSPNPGPPLSGANVLTF.

This clone was recorded only once. The genes are TRBV5-1 and TRBJ2-7, with D possibly being TRBD1 (5 bases). The CDR3 length is 15 residues. The V end lost 0 bases, the J end lost 0 bases, and 10 bases lay between the germline ends. The germline CDR1 and CDR2 sequences are SGHRS and YFSETQ. CDR3 bases: TGCGCCAGCAGCTTGGAAGACAGCTTCTCCTACGAGCAGTACTTC. Amino acid sequence: CASSLEDSFSYEQYF.

The V and J genes are TRBV4-1 and TRBJ2-1; D possibly corresponds to TRBD1 (5 bases). This CDR3 comprises 12 residues. Germline V gene data show CDR1 as MGHRA and CDR2 as YSYEKL. Trimming removed 1 base from V and 9 bases from J, with 7 bases in between. Here the CDR3 DNA reads TGCGCCAGCAGCCAAGTAGGGGCTGAGCAGTTCTTC. Translation gives CASSQVGAEQFF.

The chain carries TRBV18 and TRBJ1-3, with a possible D match to TRBD1 (6 bases). The CDR3 totals 15 residues. Trimming shortened V by 5 bases and J by 0 bases, and 11 bases separated the two germline ends. Germline-derived CDR1 and CDR2 are KGHSH and LQKENI. The CDR3 DNA reads as TGTGCCAGCTCATCCGACAGGAGCTCTGGAAACACCATATATTTT. Translated, it gives CASSSDRSSGNTIYF.

This chain uses TRBV18 with TRBJ2-3; the D gene could be TRBD1 or TRBD2 (6 bases each). CDR1 and CDR2 from the germline V gene are KGHSH and LQKENI. The CDR3 extends over 16 amino acids. Trimming cost V 1 base and J 5 bases, with 16 bases left between them. CDR3 coding DNA: TGTGCCAGCTCACCACTCGCCCGGGGGCATGGAGATACGCAGTATTTT. Encoded protein: CASSPLARGHGDTQYF.

The rearrangement uses TRBV12-2 and TRBJ1-4. TRBV12-2 is a known pseudogene. CDR3 length: 14 amino acids. CDR3 sequence (DNA): TGTGCAAGTCGCTTCCGGGACACTAATGAAAAACTGTTTTTT. Amino acids: CASRFRDTNEKLFF.

Of note for this clone: The sample holds other DNA sequences that translate to the same CDR3. This chain links TRBV15 with TRBJ1-5, with D tentatively TRBD1 (5 bases). The CDR3 contains 16 residues. Germline V gene sequence: CDR1 LNHNV, CDR2 YYDKDF (reference sequence). With 3 bases removed from V and 0 bases from J, the gap between germline ends came to 12 bases. CDR3 amino acids: CATSRGGGNSNQPQHF. The CDR3 DNA is TGTGCCACCAGCAGGGGGGGAGGGAATAGCAATCAGCCCCAGCATTTT.

The chain carries TRBV7-6 and TRBJ2-7, with D uncertain. With 2 bases removed from V and 2 bases from J, the gap between germline ends came to 10 bases. This CDR3 region has 14 residues. Germline lookup yields CDR1 SGHVS and CDR2 FNYEAQ. CDR3 DNA sequence: TGTGCCAGCAGCTTAACAGCAGAAACCTACGAGCAGTACTTC. It yields the protein CASSLTAETYEQYF.

The chain recombines TRBV19 with TRBJ2-7, with D possibly matching TRBD1 (6 bases). There are 15 residues in the CDR3. The V end was cut by 0 bases, the J end by 3 bases, with 12 bases between. Germline V gene data show CDR1 as LNHDA and CDR2 as SQIVND (reference sequence). The CDR3 loop reads CASSIDRGRGYEQYF. In DNA form, the CDR3 reads TGTGCCAGTAGTATAGACAGGGGTAGGGGCTACGAGCAGTACTTC. The full variable domain, in which reference TRBV19 and TRBJ2-7 provide the parts outside the CDR3, is DGGITQSPKYLFRKEGQNVTLSCEQNLNHDAMYWYRQDPGQGLRLIYYSQIVNDFQKGDIAEGYSVSREKKESFPLTVTSAQKNPTAFYLCASSIDRGRGYEQYFGPGTRLTVT.

The CDR3 sequence: CASCRGNEQFF. CDR3 DNA: TGTGCCAGCTGTCGTGGGAATGAGCAGTTCTTC. The rearrangement uses TRBV12-3 or TRBV12-4 and TRBJ2-1; D uncertain. There are 11 residues in the CDR3. The germline V and J ends were trimmed by 8 bases and 7 bases, with 9 bases remaining between them.

The genes are TRBV11-2 and TRBJ1-3, with TRBD1 matching 9 bases. Germline CDR1 and CDR2: SGHAT and FQNNGV. The CDR3 consists of 16 residues. V was clipped by 5 bases and J by 2 bases; unmatched bases: 7. The CDR3 spells CASSGQQGATGNTIYF. CDR3 DNA: TGTGCCAGCAGCGGTCAACAGGGGGCCACTGGAAACACCATATATTTT.

The chain is built from TRBV10-3 and TRBJ1-5; D unclear. The germline V gene has CDR1 ENHRY and CDR2 SYGVKD. Trimming took 6 bases from V and 5 from J, leaving 29 bases between them. The CDR3 is 19 amino acids. The CDR3 sequence is CAISRESQLGRWLDQPQHF. CDR3 in DNA: TGTGCCATCAGCCGAGAGTCCCAGCTAGGTCGTTGGTTGGATCAGCCCCAGCATTTT.

The chain links TRBV21-1 to TRBJ1-1; TRBD1 is the table's D call and was not checked against the DNA. TRBV21-1 is flagged as a pseudogene. This CDR3 has 15 residues. The CDR3 reads CASSKRDRTNTEAFF. In nucleotides, the CDR3 is TGTGCCAGCAGCAAGCGGGACAGGACGAACACTGAAGCTTTCTTT.

This clone was seen a few times. Written as DNA, the CDR3 is TGTGCCAGCAGTGGAAACGACAACACCGGGGAGCTGTTTTTT. Encoded protein: CASSGNDNTGELFF. The chain has TRBV6-4 and TRBJ2-2; D remains ambiguous. The CDR3 runs to 14 residues. The V gene's germline CDR1 is MRHNA and CDR2 SNTAGT. With 4 bases removed from V and 2 bases from J, the gap between germline ends came to 8 bases.

The chain has TRBV15 and TRBJ2-4; the D gene is possibly TRBD2 (7 bases). This CDR3 comprises 15 residues. Germline values: CDR1 LNHNV, CDR2 YYDKDF (reference sequence). V gave up 3 bases and J gave up 1 base, with 10 bases separating them. The CDR3 DNA reads as TGTGCCACCAGCAGGGGGGGGGCGGCCAAAAACATTCAGTACTTC. Its protein is CATSRGGAAKNIQYF.